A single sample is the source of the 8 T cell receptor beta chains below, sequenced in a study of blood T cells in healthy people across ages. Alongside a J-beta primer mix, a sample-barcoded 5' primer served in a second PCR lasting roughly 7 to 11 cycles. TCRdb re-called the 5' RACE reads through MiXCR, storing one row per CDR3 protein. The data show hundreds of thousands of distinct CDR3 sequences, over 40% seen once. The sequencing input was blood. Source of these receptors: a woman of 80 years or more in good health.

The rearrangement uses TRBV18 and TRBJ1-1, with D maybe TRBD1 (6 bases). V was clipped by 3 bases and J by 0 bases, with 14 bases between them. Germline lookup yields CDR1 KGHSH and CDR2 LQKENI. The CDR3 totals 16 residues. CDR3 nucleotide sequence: TGTGCCAGCTCACCGTCGACAGGATCGATGAACACTGAAGCTTTCTTT. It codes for CASSPSTGSMNTEAFF. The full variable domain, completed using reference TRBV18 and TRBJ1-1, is NAGVMQNPRHLVRRRGQEARLRCSPMKGHSHVYWYRQLPEEGLKFMVYLQKENIIDESGMPKERFSAEFPKEGPSILRIQQVVRGDSAAYFCASSPSTGSMNTEAFFGQGTRLTVV.

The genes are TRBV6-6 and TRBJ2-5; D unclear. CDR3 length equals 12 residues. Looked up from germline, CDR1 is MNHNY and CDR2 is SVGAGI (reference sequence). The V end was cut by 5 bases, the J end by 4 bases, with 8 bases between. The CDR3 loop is CASSQTLETQYF. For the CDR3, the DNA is TGTGCCAGCAGTCAAACCCTAGAGACCCAGTACTTC.

This CDR3 is CSISTQGRLDQPQHF. For the CDR3, the DNA is TGCAGTATCAGTACCCAGGGACGCCTGGATCAGCCCCAGCATTTT. The V call is TRBV20-1, the J call TRBJ1-5, with a tentative D call TRBD1 (5 bases). Germline assignment: CDR1 DFQATT and CDR2 SNEGSKA (reference sequence). Between the trimmed V and J ends, which lost 8 bases and 5 bases, there was a span of 22 bases. The CDR3 is 15 amino acids.

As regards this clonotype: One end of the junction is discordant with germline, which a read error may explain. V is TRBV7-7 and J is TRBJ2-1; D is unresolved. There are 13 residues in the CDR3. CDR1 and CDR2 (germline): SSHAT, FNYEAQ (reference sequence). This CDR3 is CASSCARTNEQFF. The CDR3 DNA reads TGTGCTAGCAGTTGTGCTAGGACCAATGAGCAGTTCTTC.

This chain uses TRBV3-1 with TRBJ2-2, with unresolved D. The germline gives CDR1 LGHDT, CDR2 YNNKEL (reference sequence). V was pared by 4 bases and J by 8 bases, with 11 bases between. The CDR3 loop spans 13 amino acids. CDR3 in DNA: TGTGCCAGCAGCCTCCTCGGTAGGGGGGAGCTGTTTTTT. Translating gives CASSLLGRGELFF.

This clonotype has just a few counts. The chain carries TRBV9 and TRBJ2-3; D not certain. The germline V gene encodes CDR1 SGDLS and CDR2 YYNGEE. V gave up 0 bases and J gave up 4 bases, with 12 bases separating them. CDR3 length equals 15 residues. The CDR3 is CASSVGLVRADTQYF. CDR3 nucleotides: TGTGCCAGCAGCGTAGGTCTAGTCCGCGCAGATACGCAGTATTTT.

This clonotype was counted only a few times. This chain's CDR3 is CASSLGGGLGADTQYF. The CDR3 coding sequence is TGTGCCAGCAGTTTGGGAGGGGGGCTTGGGGCAGATACGCAGTATTTT. V usage is TRBV12-3 or TRBV12-4 and J usage is TRBJ2-3; possibly TRBD2 for D (7 bases). The CDR3 is made up of 16 amino acids. Between the trimmed V and J ends, which lost 3 bases and 4 bases, there was a span of 17 bases.

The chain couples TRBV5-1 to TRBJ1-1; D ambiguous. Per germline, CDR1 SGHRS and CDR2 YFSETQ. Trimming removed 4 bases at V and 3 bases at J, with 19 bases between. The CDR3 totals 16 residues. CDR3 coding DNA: TGCGCCAGCAGCCTGGACCCAACAAAATCGCACACTGAAGCTTTCTTT. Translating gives CASSLDPTKSHTEAFF.